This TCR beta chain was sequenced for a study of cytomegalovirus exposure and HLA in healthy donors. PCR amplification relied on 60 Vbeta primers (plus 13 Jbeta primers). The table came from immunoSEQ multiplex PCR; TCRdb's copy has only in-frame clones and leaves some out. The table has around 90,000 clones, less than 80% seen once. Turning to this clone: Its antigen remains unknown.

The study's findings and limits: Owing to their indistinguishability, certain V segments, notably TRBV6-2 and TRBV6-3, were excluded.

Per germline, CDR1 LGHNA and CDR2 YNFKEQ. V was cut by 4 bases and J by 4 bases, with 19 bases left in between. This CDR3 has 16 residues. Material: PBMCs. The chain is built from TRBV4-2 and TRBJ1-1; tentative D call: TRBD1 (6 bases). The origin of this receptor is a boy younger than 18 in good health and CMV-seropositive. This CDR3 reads CASSPSGGRGGTEAFF. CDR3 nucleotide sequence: TGTGCCAGCAGCCCTTCGGGGGGGCGCGGGGGCACTGAAGCTTTCTTT.